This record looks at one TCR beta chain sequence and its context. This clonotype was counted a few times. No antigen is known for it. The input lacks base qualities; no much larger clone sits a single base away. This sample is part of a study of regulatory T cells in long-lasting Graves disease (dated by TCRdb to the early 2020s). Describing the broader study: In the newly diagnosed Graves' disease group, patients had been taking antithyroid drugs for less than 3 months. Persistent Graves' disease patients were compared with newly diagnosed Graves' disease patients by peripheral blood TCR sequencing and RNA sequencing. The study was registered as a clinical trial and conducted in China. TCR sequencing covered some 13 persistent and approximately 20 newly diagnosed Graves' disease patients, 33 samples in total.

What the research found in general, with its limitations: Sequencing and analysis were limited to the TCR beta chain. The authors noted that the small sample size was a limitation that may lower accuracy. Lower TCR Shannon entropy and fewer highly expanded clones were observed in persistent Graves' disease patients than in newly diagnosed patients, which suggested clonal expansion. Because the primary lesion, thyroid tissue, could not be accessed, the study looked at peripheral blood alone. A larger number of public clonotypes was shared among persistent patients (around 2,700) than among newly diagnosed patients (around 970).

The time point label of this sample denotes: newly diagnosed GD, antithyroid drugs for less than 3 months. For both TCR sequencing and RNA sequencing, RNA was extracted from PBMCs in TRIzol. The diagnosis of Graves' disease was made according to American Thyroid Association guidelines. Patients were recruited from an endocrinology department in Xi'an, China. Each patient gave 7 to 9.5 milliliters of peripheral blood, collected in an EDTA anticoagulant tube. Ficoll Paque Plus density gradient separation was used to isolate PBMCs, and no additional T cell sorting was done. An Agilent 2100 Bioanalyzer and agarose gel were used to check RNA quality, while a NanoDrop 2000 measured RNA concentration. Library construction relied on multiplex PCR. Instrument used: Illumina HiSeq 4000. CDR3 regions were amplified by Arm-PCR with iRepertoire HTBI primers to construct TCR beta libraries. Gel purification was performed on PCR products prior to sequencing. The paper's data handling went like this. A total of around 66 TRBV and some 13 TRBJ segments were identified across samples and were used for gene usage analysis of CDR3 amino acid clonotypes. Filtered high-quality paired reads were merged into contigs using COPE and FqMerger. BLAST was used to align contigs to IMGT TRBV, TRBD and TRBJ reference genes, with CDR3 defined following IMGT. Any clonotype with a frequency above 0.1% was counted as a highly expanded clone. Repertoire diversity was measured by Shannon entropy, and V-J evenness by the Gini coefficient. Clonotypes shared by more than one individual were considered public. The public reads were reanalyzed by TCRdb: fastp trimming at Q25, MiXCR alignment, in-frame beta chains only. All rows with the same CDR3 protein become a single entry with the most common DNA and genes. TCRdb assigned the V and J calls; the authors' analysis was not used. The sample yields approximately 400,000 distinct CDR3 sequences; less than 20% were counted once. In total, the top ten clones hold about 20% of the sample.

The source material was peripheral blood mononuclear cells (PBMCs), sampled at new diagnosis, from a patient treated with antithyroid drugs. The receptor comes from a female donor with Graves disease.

CDR3 sequence: CASSLGRMAGELFF. At the DNA level, the sequence is TGTGCCAGCAGCTTGGGCAGAATGGCCGGGGAGCTGTTTTTT. The chain employs TRBV5-5 and TRBJ2-2; the D gene assignment is ambiguous. CDR1 and CDR2 are drawn from the germline V gene (reference sequence): SGHKS, YYEKEE. Between the V and J ends, shortened by 0 bases and 6 bases respectively, the junction contains 9 bases. The CDR3 contains 14 residues, cysteine and phenylalanine counted. Here the CDR3 DNA is all that survives: 42 bases in frame from base 1.